A single sample is the source of the 14 T cell receptor beta chains below, sequenced in a study of beta chain features in type 1 diabetes. Study conclusions and caveats: Shortening of TCRB CDR3s, moderate but significant, appeared in all four CD4+ subsets of Type 1 diabetes patients.

No antigens are known for them. Expressed TCRB transcripts were sequenced because the isolated RNA had all been reverse transcribed beforehand. Sequencing used immunoSEQ multiplex PCR; TCRdb keeps in-frame clones, though not all of them. The sample includes about 710,000 clones, 11% to 15% of them seen just once. Material for sequencing was naive CD4+ T cells from blood. These receptor sequences come from a young man with type 1 diabetes.

The chain links TRBV11-1 to TRBJ2-7; D is unclear. The CDR3 consists of 13 residues. Germline CDR1 is SGHAT and CDR2 is FQDESV (reference sequence). Trimming removed 5 bases at V and 2 bases at J, with 10 bases between. CDR3 sequence: CASSRGVAYEQYF. The CDR3 bases are TGTGCCAGCAGCCGAGGAGTGGCCTACGAGCAGTACTTC. The variable domain in full, completed from reference TRBV11-1 and TRBJ2-7, reads EAEVAQSPRYKITEKSQAVAFWCDPISGHATLYWYRQILGQGPELLVQFQDESVVDDSQLPKDRFSAERLKGVDSTLKIQPAELGDSAMYLCASSRGVAYEQYFGPGTRLTVT.

The chain joins TRBV9 to TRBJ2-3; TRBD2 aligns across 8 bases. Unmatched junction bases numbered 11, after V lost 3 bases and J lost 5 bases. The germline CDR1 and CDR2 sequences are SGDLS and YYNGEE. This CDR3 is 16 amino acids long. The CDR3 sequence: CASSALYTGGRDTQYF. For the CDR3, the DNA is TGTGCCAGCAGCGCCCTTTACACGGGGGGGCGAGATACGCAGTATTTT.

This clone has just a few counts. The chain employs TRBV4-2 and TRBJ2-7; D remains ambiguous. The CDR3 contains 11 residues. The germline V gene encodes CDR1 LGHNA and CDR2 YNFKEQ. V was shortened by 3 bases and J by 6 bases, with 6 bases between the two germline ends. The DNA for the CDR3 is TGTGCCAGCAGCCACTTGACCGAGCAGTACTTC. Protein product: CASSHLTEQYF.

This clone was counted only a few times. The CDR3 region has the DNA TGTGCCAGCAGTCGCAGACTCGAGCAGTACTTC. It specifies CASSRRLEQYF. The chain joins TRBV25-1 to TRBJ2-7; D is undetermined. The CDR3 loop spans 11 amino acids. The V end lost 5 bases, the J end lost 6 bases, and 8 bases lay between the germline ends. The germline V gene has CDR1 MGHDK and CDR2 SYGVNS.

This clone was found a few times. This chain links TRBV2 with TRBJ1-5; 8 bases align to TRBD1. Germline trimming cut 7 bases from V and 3 bases from J; bases unmatched to any gene: 14. The CDR3 consists of 17 residues. CDR1 and CDR2 from the germline V gene are SNHLY and FYNNEI. CDR3 DNA sequence: TGTGCCAGCACAATAGGGGGGACAGGAGGAGCCAATCAGCCCCAGCATTTT. This sequence encodes CASTIGGTGGANQPQHF.

The chain couples TRBV5-1 to TRBJ2-7, with 9 bases lining up with TRBD2. The CDR3 totals 15 residues. Germline lookup yields CDR1 SGHRS and CDR2 YFSETQ. Losses at the gene ends were 1 base for V and 6 bases for J; bases not matched to a gene: 8. For the CDR3, the DNA is TGCGCCAGCAGCTTGATGTCTAGCGGGAACTCCGAGCAGTACTTC. Encoded protein: CASSLMSSGNSEQYF.

The V and J genes are TRBV7-9 and TRBJ1-6, with 10 bases identical to TRBD1. Germline V lookup: CDR1 SEHNR, CDR2 FQNEAQ (reference sequence). This CDR3 comprises 14 residues. Unmatched junction bases numbered 3, after V lost 5 bases and J lost 8 bases. The CDR3 reads CASSDGQGDSPLHF. CDR3 sequence (DNA): TGTGCCAGCAGCGACGGACAGGGGGATTCACCCCTCCACTTT.

The chain is built from TRBV7-2 and TRBJ2-1; either TRBD1 or TRBD2 may fit D (6 bases each). Germline assignment: CDR1 SGHTA and CDR2 FQGNSA. CDR3 length: 14 residues. V shed 5 bases and J shed 2 bases, with 10 bases lying between them. Written as DNA, the CDR3 is TGTGCCAGCAGCCGTGGGGGGCCCTACAATGAGCAGTTCTTC. Amino acid sequence: CASSRGGPYNEQFF. Filled out from reference TRBV7-2 and TRBJ2-1, the complete variable domain reads GAGVSQSPSNKVTEKGKDVELRCDPISGHTALYWYRQSLGQGLEFLIYFQGNSAPDKSGLPSDRFSAERTGGSVSTLTIQRTQQEDSAVYLCASSRGGPYNEQFFGPGTRLTVL.

Comments on this clone: At one end the junction does not follow the germline gene, possibly because of a read error. The chain has TRBV7-7 and TRBJ2-5, with 7 nucleotides matching TRBD2. CDR3 length equals 12 residues. Germline V gives CDR1 SSHAT, CDR2 FNYEAQ (reference sequence). CDR3 nucleotide sequence: TGTGCTAGCAGCGGGGACCAAGAGACCCAGTACTTC. Translating it yields CASSGDQETQYF.

In its sample, this clone was seen a few times. This rearrangement joins TRBV30 to TRBJ2-5; D remains ambiguous. The V gene's germline CDR1 is GTSNPN and CDR2 SVGIG (reference sequence). The V end lost 0 bases, the J end lost 9 bases, and 11 bases lay between the germline ends. The CDR3 runs to 12 residues. CDR3 coding DNA: TGTGCCTGGAGTGTATTGGCCGAAGCCCAGTACTTC. Encoded protein: CAWSVLAEAQYF.

In its sample, this clone was seen a few times. The chain links TRBV10-3 to TRBJ2-5, with 8 positions matching TRBD1. The CDR3 loop spans 13 amino acids. Per germline, CDR1 ENHRY and CDR2 SYGVKD. Losses at the gene ends were 6 bases for V and 5 bases for J; bases not matched to a gene: 5. CDR3 amino acids: CAIRQGAGETQYF. The CDR3 nucleotides are TGTGCCATCAGGCAGGGGGCCGGGGAGACCCAGTACTTC.

The rearrangement uses TRBV7-9 and TRBJ1-5, with D perhaps TRBD1 (5 bases). Germline CDR1 SEHNR, CDR2 FQNEAQ (reference sequence). The V gene lost 3 bases and the J gene lost 5 bases, with 11 bases spanning the gap. The CDR3 totals 14 residues. The CDR3 bases are TGTGCCAGCAGCTTGCAAGGGGTGGATCAGCCCCAGCATTTT. Residues: CASSLQGVDQPQHF.

V is TRBV7-9 and J is TRBJ1-2; D gene ambiguous. V gave up 5 bases and J gave up 6 bases, with 10 bases separating them. The germline V gene encodes CDR1 SEHNR and CDR2 FQNEAQ (reference sequence). This CDR3 has 12 residues. The DNA of the CDR3 is TGTGCCAGCAGCAAGAATGAGGATGGCTACACCTTC. Translation gives CASSKNEDGYTF.

This clone was detected many times. CDR3 region: CASSARTGDREYF. The CDR3 DNA is TGTGCCAGTAGTGCCCGGACAGGGGATAGAGAGTACTTC. This rearrangement joins TRBV19 to TRBJ2-4; TRBD1 aligns across 9 bases. Germline V gene data show CDR1 as LNHDA and CDR2 as SQIVND (reference sequence). Trimming removed 5 bases from V and 14 bases from J; junction bases left unmatched: 10. The CDR3 extends over 13 amino acids.